The 25 T cell receptor beta chains below all came from one sample that was sequenced in a study of PD-1 blockade in mismatch repair-deficient tumors. Produced via immunoSEQ multiplex PCR; TCRdb's table is partial and in-frame only. The sample lists roughly 79,000 clones; roughly 80% were seen once. Sequencing was performed on peripheral blood, taken 44 weeks after starting pembrolizumab. These receptors were collected from an adult with mismatch repair-deficient cancer.

A single count supports this clone. The J gene is TRBJ2-6, the V gene TRBV6-5; D tentatively reads TRBD1 or TRBD2 (5 bases each). CDR1 is MNHEY and CDR2 is SVGAGI in the germline V gene. Trimming removed 8 bases from V and 4 bases from J, with 15 bases in between. The CDR3 contains 15 residues. This CDR3 is CASVLLGAGANVLTF. For the CDR3, the DNA is TGTGCCAGCGTCTTACTCGGGGCCGGGGCCAACGTCCTGACTTTC.

The rearrangement uses TRBV11-2 and TRBJ2-1; 8 nucleotides align to TRBD2. The V gene end was trimmed by 5 bases and the J gene end by 8 bases; junction bases not matched to a gene: 8. The CDR3 runs 14 residues. CDR1 SGHAT and CDR2 FQNNGV come from the germline V gene. The CDR3: CASSPLGLADEQFF. Here the CDR3 DNA reads TGTGCCAGCAGCCCCCTAGGACTAGCTGATGAGCAGTTCTTC.

V and J are TRBV7-8 and TRBJ2-7; D tentatively reads TRBD1 or TRBD2 (5 bases each). V dropped 5 bases and J dropped 2 bases, with 16 bases sitting between them. The germline V gene has CDR1 SGHVS and CDR2 FQNEAQ. There are 15 residues in the CDR3. CDR3 DNA: TGTGCCAGCAGCCCTATCGGGACCCTCGCCTACGAGCAGTACTTC. Translating gives CASSPIGTLAYEQYF.

This clone was seen more than once but under ten times. The genes are TRBV5-1 and TRBJ2-7; the D is unclear. Trimming took 0 bases from V and 1 from J, leaving 11 bases between them. The CDR3 loop spans 15 amino acids. CDR1 is SGHRS and CDR2 is YFSETQ in the germline V gene. CDR3 sequence: CASSLEKGRSYEQYF. CDR3 nucleotides: TGCGCCAGCAGCTTGGAAAAGGGTAGGTCCTACGAGCAGTACTTC.

The V and J genes are TRBV18 and TRBJ1-1, with TRBD1 as a possible D gene (6 bases). V was pared by 6 bases and J by 2 bases, with 13 bases between. This CDR3 region has 14 residues. Per the germline V gene, CDR1 is KGHSH and CDR2 is LQKENI. CDR3 DNA sequence: TGTGCCAGCTCCCTACGAGGGGGAAACACTGAAGCTTTCTTT. Its translation is CASSLRGGNTEAFF.

The chain recombines TRBV5-1 with TRBJ2-3; 7 nucleotides agree with TRBD2. The J segment lost 2 bases and the V segment lost 0 bases, leaving 6 bases of the junction unmatched. The germline gives CDR1 SGHRS, CDR2 YFSETQ. The CDR3 extends over 16 amino acids. CDR3 sequence reads: CASSLGASGTTDTQYF. The DNA for the CDR3 is TGCGCCAGCAGCTTGGGGGCTAGCGGCACCACAGATACGCAGTATTTT.

The J gene is TRBJ2-5, the V gene TRBV25-1; 10 bases fit TRBD2. The CDR3 is 13 residues long. Looked up from germline, CDR1 is MGHDK and CDR2 is SYGVNS. Trimming removed 7 bases from V and 5 bases from J; junction bases left unmatched: 4. In DNA, the CDR3 is TGTGCCAGCACCGGGACTAGCGTTGAGACCCAGTACTTC. Amino acid sequence: CASTGTSVETQYF.

V is TRBV19 and J is TRBJ1-2; D not resolved. Germline CDR1 LNHDA, CDR2 SQIVND (reference sequence). V shed 5 bases and J shed 4 bases, with 11 bases lying between them. The CDR3 runs 13 residues. As DNA, the CDR3 is TGTGCCAGTAGTTCGGGGAGTATCTATGGCTACACCTTC. Translated: CASSSGSIYGYTF.

This chain connects TRBV11-3 to TRBJ1-3; TRBD1 might be the D (5 bases). Per germline, CDR1 SGHNT and CDR2 YENEEA. This CDR3 region has 15 residues. Trimming pared 6 bases from V and 0 bases from J, leaving 12 bases between. This CDR3 is CASSPGRSSGNTIYF. CDR3 coding DNA: TGTGCCAGCAGTCCGGGACGGTCCTCTGGAAACACCATATATTTT.

The chain employs TRBV7-3 and TRBJ2-1; 9 nucleotides line up with TRBD2. CDR3 length: 14 residues. V gave up 5 bases and J gave up 4 bases; unmatched junction bases: 3. CDR1 SGHTA and CDR2 FQGTGA come from the germline V gene. The CDR3 spells CASSPGLAYNEQFF. The DNA for the CDR3 is TGTGCCAGCAGCCCGGGACTAGCATACAATGAGCAGTTCTTC. The full variable domain, with the rest looked up from reference TRBV7-3 and TRBJ2-1, is GAGVSQTPSNKVTEKGKYVELRCDPISGHTALYWYRQSLGQGPEFLIYFQGTGAADDSGLPNDRFFAVRPEGSVSTLKIQRTERGDSAVYLCASSPGLAYNEQFFGPGTRLTVL.

The rearrangement links TRBV6-5 to TRBJ1-2; D might be TRBD1 (6 bases). Trimming cost V 7 bases and J 3 bases, with 15 bases left between them. Germline V gene data show CDR1 as MNHEY and CDR2 as SVGAGI. The CDR3 has 14 amino acids. The DNA for the CDR3 is TGTGCCAGCACCTGGGACCAGGGGTACTATGGCTACACCTTC. It encodes CASTWDQGYYGYTF.

This rearrangement joins TRBV19 to TRBJ1-1; 8 bases map to TRBD1. This CDR3 contains 13 residues. Losses at the gene ends were 3 bases for V and 8 bases for J; bases not matched to a gene: 5. The germline V gene has CDR1 LNHDA and CDR2 SQIVND (reference sequence). CDR3 sequence: CASSIGTGTEAFF. CDR3 in DNA: TGTGCCAGTAGTATTGGGACAGGAACCGAAGCTTTCTTT.

This chain connects TRBV5-1 to TRBJ2-1; TRBD1 might be the D (6 bases). The CDR3 has 20 amino acids. CDR1 and CDR2 (germline): SGHRS, YFSETQ. Trimming shortened V by 1 base and J by 0 bases, and 23 bases separated the two germline ends. CDR3 nucleotides: TGCGCCAGCAGCTTGAAACCCCAACTTTTGGGGGCAAGCTCCTACAATGAGCAGTTCTTC. It translates to CASSLKPQLLGASSYNEQFF. Supplemented by reference TRBV5-1 and TRBJ2-1, the full variable domain reads KAGVTQTPRYLIKTRGQQVTLSCSPISGHRSVSWYQQTPGQGLQFLFEYFSETQRNKGNFPGRFSGRQFSNSRSEMNVSTLELGDSALYLCASSLKPQLLGASSYNEQFFGPGTRLTVL.

This chain connects TRBV6-5 to TRBJ1-1, with D possibly TRBD1 on 5 matching bases. The CDR3 contains 15 residues. V lost 3 bases to trimming and J lost 4 bases, with 15 bases between them. Looked up from germline, CDR1 is MNHEY and CDR2 is SVGAGI. Written as DNA, the CDR3 is TGTGCCAGCAGTTATTCCCCCCCAGGGACCACTGAAGCTTTCTTT. This translates into CASSYSPPGTTEAFF.

V gene TRBV5-3 combines with J gene TRBJ1-1; D remains ambiguous. TRBV5-3 is noted as an ORF with a role that remains uncertain. The CDR3 has 13 residues. V was cut by 1 base and J by 1 base, with 5 bases left in between. The CDR3 coding sequence is TGTGCCAGAAGCTTGAAGGGGAACACTGAAGCTTTCTTT. It is translated as CARSLKGNTEAFF.

This chain uses TRBV18 with TRBJ1-2; no firm D call. The CDR3 consists of 12 residues. The V gene lost 0 bases and the J gene lost 3 bases, with 2 bases spanning the gap. Germline V gene sequence: CDR1 KGHSH, CDR2 LQKENI. The CDR3 DNA sequence: TGTGCCAGCTCACCACCCGACTATGGCTACACCTTC. This sequence encodes CASSPPDYGYTF.

This clone was detected only a few times. The genes are TRBV5-1 and TRBJ1-4; D call uncertain. CDR3 size: 15 residues. V lost 1 base and J lost 5, with 12 bases in between. Germline V gives CDR1 SGHRS, CDR2 YFSETQ. This CDR3 reads CASSLLGSDNEKLFF. DNA of the CDR3: TGCGCCAGCAGCTTGTTGGGGTCGGACAATGAAAAACTGTTTTTT.

The chain combines TRBV11-3 with TRBJ1-2; 7 positions match TRBD1. Unmatched junction bases numbered 14, after V lost 5 bases and J lost 5 bases. The CDR3 loop spans 16 amino acids. Germline V gene lookup returns CDR1 SGHNT and CDR2 YENEEA. The CDR3 reads CASSLRGTVAFYGYTF. The CDR3 DNA reads as TGTGCCAGCAGCCTCCGGGGGACAGTTGCTTTTTATGGCTACACCTTC.

CDR3 protein: CASSFLGQATYEQYF. The CDR3 DNA sequence: TGTGCCAGCAGCTTCCTAGGACAGGCCACCTACGAGCAGTACTTC. V gene TRBV5-4 combines with J gene TRBJ2-7, with 7 bases fitting TRBD1. The CDR3 covers 15 residues. Per germline, CDR1 SGHNT and CDR2 YYREEE (reference sequence). Trimming cost V 2 bases and J 2 bases; bases outside gene matches: 7.

The V gene is TRBV6-5, the J gene TRBJ2-2, with 9 bases lining up with TRBD2. Germline V gene data show CDR1 as MNHEY and CDR2 as SVGAGI. The V segment lost 6 bases and the J segment 5 bases; nucleotides outside the gene matches: 7. This CDR3 contains 15 residues. Here the CDR3 reads CASSRLAANTGELFF. As DNA, the CDR3 is TGTGCCAGCAGCAGACTAGCGGCTAATACCGGGGAGCTGTTTTTT.

The chain uses TRBV7-6 and TRBJ2-6, with 8 bases that match TRBD1. The CDR3 is made up of 17 amino acids. CDR1 is SGHVS and CDR2 is FNYEAQ in the germline V gene. V lost 4 bases to trimming and J lost 0 bases; unmatched junction nucleotides: 5. The CDR3, as DNA: TGTGCCAGCAGCTCAGGGGGCTTCAGCTCTGGGGCCAACGTCCTGACTTTC. This translates into CASSSGGFSSGANVLTF.

The chain uses TRBV27 and TRBJ2-1; TRBD1 is a possible D gene (5 bases). Germline V gene lookup returns CDR1 MNHEY and CDR2 SMNVEV (reference sequence). V lost 5 bases and J 8 bases, leaving 10 bases between the germline ends. The CDR3 contains 12 residues. This CDR3 is CASSPPTDEQFF. In nucleotides, the CDR3 is TGTGCCAGCAGTCCACCGACAGATGAGCAGTTCTTC.

V usage is TRBV19 and J usage is TRBJ2-3; 13 nucleotides line up with TRBD2. The CDR3 is made up of 18 amino acids. The germline V gene has CDR1 LNHDA and CDR2 SQIVND (reference sequence). V was pared by 4 bases and J by 0 bases, with 7 bases of the junction left unmatched. CDR3 protein: CASSRRTSGRLSTDTQYF. CDR3 bases: TGTGCCAGTAGTAGAAGGACTAGCGGGAGACTAAGCACAGATACGCAGTATTTT. The whole variable domain, filled in from reference TRBV19 and TRBJ2-3, reads DGGITQSPKYLFRKEGQNVTLSCEQNLNHDAMYWYRQDPGQGLRLIYYSQIVNDFQKGDIAEGYSVSREKKESFPLTVTSAQKNPTAFYLCASSRRTSGRLSTDTQYFGPGTRLTVL.

The rearrangement links TRBV9 to TRBJ2-1, with 15 bases matching TRBD2. The germline V gene encodes CDR1 SGDLS and CDR2 YYNGEE. The V gene end was trimmed by 3 bases and the J gene end by 10 bases; junction bases not matched to a gene: 8. CDR3 length: 16 residues. In nucleotides, the CDR3 is TGTGCCAGCAGCGCAGCGGGACTAGCGGGAGGCATGGAGCAGTTCTTC. This sequence encodes CASSAAGLAGGMEQFF.

This chain uses TRBV11-3 with TRBJ1-1; maybe TRBD1 (5 bases). The CDR3 sequence is 13 residues long. Trimming removed 5 bases at V and 1 base at J, with 8 bases between. Per the germline V gene, CDR1 is SGHNT and CDR2 is YENEEA. The DNA for the CDR3 is TGTGCCAGCAGCAAAAGGGGGAACACTGAAGCTTTCTTT. Translation: CASSKRGNTEAFF.